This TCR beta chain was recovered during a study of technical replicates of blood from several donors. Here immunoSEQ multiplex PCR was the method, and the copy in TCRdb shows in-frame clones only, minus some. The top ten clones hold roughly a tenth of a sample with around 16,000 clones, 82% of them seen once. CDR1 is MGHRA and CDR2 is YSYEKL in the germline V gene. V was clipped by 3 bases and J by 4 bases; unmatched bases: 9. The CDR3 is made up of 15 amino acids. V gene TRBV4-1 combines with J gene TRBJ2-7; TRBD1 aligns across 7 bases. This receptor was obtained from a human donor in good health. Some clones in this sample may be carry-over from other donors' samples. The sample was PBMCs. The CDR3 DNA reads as TGCGCCAGCAGCCAGACAGGGTATAGGGCGTACGAGCAGTACTTC. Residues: CASSQTGYRAYEQYF.